The clone carrying this T cell receptor (beta chain) was counted between two and nine times. The data originate from a study of response to subunit inactivated influenza vaccine. Germline assignment: CDR1 SGHAT and CDR2 FQNNGV. The CDR3 contains 14 residues. The J segment lost 2 bases and the V segment lost 5 bases, leaving 5 bases of the junction unmatched. A single record per CDR3 protein comes from TCRdb applying MiXCR to the RT-PCR reads. In the table there are around 520,000 distinct CDR3 sequences, roughly 10% of which are singletons. The sample in question was PBMCs from blood, obtained on the day of vaccination. This sequence was found in a man over 45 who received an inactivated influenza vaccine. V and J are TRBV11-2 and TRBJ2-5, with 7 positions matching TRBD1. The CDR3 reads CASSEGQRQETQYF. The CDR3 region has the DNA TGTGCCAGCAGCGAGGGACAGCGTCAAGAGACCCAGTACTTC.